This is a list of T cell receptor beta chains from one sample in a study of early T cells in non-severe SARS-CoV-2 infection. TCRdb processed the 5' RACE reads anew with MiXCR; each CDR3 protein has one entry. The sample lists about 35,000 distinct CDR3 sequences, 5% to 6.5% occurring once. The source material was whole blood. These receptors were taken from an adult who was a healthcare worker with PCR-confirmed SARS-CoV-2 infection or an uninfected control (not recorded which). CDR3s include the opening cysteine and the closing phenylalanine or tryptophan. D genes are given only for firm matches. The size field is filled for only some rows; it gives once, few, many or a size class.

V	D	size	J	DNA	CDR3
TRBV10-3	-	many	TRBJ1-3	TGTGCCATCAGTGATGGGGGGGCGACTGGAAACACCATATATTTT	CAISDGGATGNTIYF
TRBV7-6	-	many	TRBJ1-2	TGTGCCAGCAGCTTATCTGGCACCTATGGCTACACCTTC	CASSLSGTYGYTF
TRBV19	-	many	TRBJ1-5	TGTGCCAGTAGTATAGGCGAGGGGGTAGGCAATCAGCCCCAGCATTTT	CASSIGEGVGNQPQHF
TRBV14	TRBD2	many	TRBJ2-3	TGTGCCAGCAGCCGGAATAGACTAGCGGGAGCTAGTGATACGCAGTATTTT	CASSRNRLAGASDTQYF
TRBV6-2/TRBV6-3	-	many	TRBJ2-1	TGTGCCAGCAGTTATGAGTACAGTGAGCAGTTCTTC	CASSYEYSEQFF
TRBV7-8	-	many	TRBJ1-5	TGTGCCAGCAGCTCATTTAATCAGCCCCAGCATTTT	CASSSFNQPQHF
TRBV3-1	-	many	TRBJ1-2	TGTGCCAGCAGCCAAGCGAAGGGCTACACCTTC	CASSQAKGYTF
TRBV2	TRBD2	-	TRBJ2-3	TGTGCCAGCAGTGTCCCTAGCGGATCCACAGATACGCAGTATTTT	CASSVPSGSTDTQYF
TRBV11-2	TRBD2	few	TRBJ2-1	TGTGCCAGCAGCTTAATGCGGGAGGCTGCGCAGCAGTTCTTC	CASSLMREAAQQFF
TRBV6-5	-	many	TRBJ1-4	TGTGCCAGCAGCGGTCATGCAACTAATGAAAAACTGTTTTTT	CASSGHATNEKLFF
TRBV5-6	-	few	TRBJ1-4	TGTGCCAGCAGCTTCTTGGCAGGGACTAATGAAAAACTGTTTTTT	CASSFLAGTNEKLFF
TRBV18	TRBD1	-	TRBJ2-7	TGTGCCAGCTCACCTCAACAGGGGAGCAGCTACGAGCAGTACTTC	CASSPQQGSSYEQYF
TRBV28	-	many	TRBJ1-1	TGTGCCAGCAGTTCGAGGCGACAGGTAAACACTGAAGCTTTCTTT	CASSSRRQVNTEAFF
TRBV24-1	-	many	TRBJ1-2	TGTGCCACCAGTGCAGGGGCAGGAGGCTACACCTTC	CATSAGAGGYTF
TRBV5-1	-	many	TRBJ2-7	TGCGCCAGCAGCTTGGAGGACGAGCAGTACTTC	CASSLEDEQYF